Sequencing of this TCR beta chain was carried out in a study of cytomegalovirus exposure and HLA in healthy donors. As to this clone: The target antigen is unknown.

General study results and limits: Later analysis demonstrated an association between a missense DCLRE1C variant and TCR beta V- and J-gene trimming. Most TCR sequences showed up rarely, but some public TCRs showed up in many donors. Beyond CMV serostatus, there was no information to go on about immune exposure.

The PCR made use of 60 Vbeta and 13 Jbeta primers. The data were produced by immunoSEQ multiplex PCR, yet TCRdb's version contains in-frame clones alone and is incomplete. The sample consists of 150,000 to 200,000 clones, about 77% of them appearing once. The material sequenced was PBMCs. This clonotype originated in a man in his late teens or twenties in good health and CMV-seropositive.

The CDR3 bases are TGCAGCGTCGAGACAGCGCCTTATGGCTACACCTTC. It encodes CSVETAPYGYTF. The chain joins TRBV29-1 to TRBJ1-2; TRBD1 might be the D (5 bases). The V end was cut by 6 bases, the J end by 5 bases, with 13 bases between. The CDR3 sequence is 12 residues long. CDR1 and CDR2 (germline): SQVTM, ANQGSEA.